This note documents a single T cell receptor beta chain sequence. Using immunoSEQ multiplex PCR, the repertoire was profiled, and TCRdb retains in-frame clones only, with some absent. Found here are approximately 490,000 clones, more than 75% of them singletons; the top ten hold 0.013%. The data belong to a study of shared T cell receptors in the human thymus. These data also featured in a second study, about human thymus T cells. This second study says: It looked as if thymic and blood repertoires used V and J genes in a biased way. The related literature has documented a marked overlap of thymic repertoires among unrelated individuals.

Material for sequencing was thymocytes. This sequence was found in a boy younger than two with a congenital heart defect.

CDR3 sequence: CASSAQGDEQYF. In nucleotides, the CDR3 is TGTGCCAGCAGCGCACAGGGCGACGAGCAGTACTTC. V and J are TRBV14 and TRBJ2-7; weak D call: TRBD1 (6 bases). Germline CDR1 is SGHDN and CDR2 is FVKESK. CDR3 length equals 12 residues. The V end lost 5 bases, the J end lost 5 bases, and 10 bases lay between the germline ends.